This TCR beta chain was retrieved from a study of control samples from healthy donors and cancer patients. Profiled with immunoSEQ multiplex PCR; TCRdb holds only in-frame clones, not every one. The sample has around 94,000 clones; about 88% are singletons. The germline V gene encodes CDR1 PRHDT and CDR2 FYEKMQ (reference sequence). The V gene end was trimmed by 5 bases and the J gene end by 0 bases; junction bases not matched to a gene: 6. The CDR3 spans 15 residues. The genes are TRBV13 and TRBJ1-2, with TRBD1 matching 7 bases. The material sequenced was blood. This TCR came from a woman aged 45-65 years in good health. In nucleotides, the CDR3 is TGTGCCAGCAGCCCGTGGGACAGAGCTAACTATGGCTACACCTTC. Its protein is CASSPWDRANYGYTF. The full variable domain, rest sourced from reference TRBV13 and TRBJ1-2, is AAGVIQSPRHLIKEKRETATLKCYPIPRHDTVYWYQQGPGQDPQFLISFYEKMQSDKGSIPDRFSAQQFSDYHSELNMSSLELGDSALYFCASSPWDRANYGYTFGSGTRLTVV.